The clone carrying this TCR beta chain was recorded a few times. Antigen unknown. This CDR3 is also generated by other DNA sequences in the sample. The data were taken from a study of cytomegalovirus exposure and HLA in healthy donors. General observations from the study: Analysis performed later found under 20,000 TCR beta sequences associated with HLA alleles at 0.05 false discovery rate. There were 150 to 200 TCR beta chains listed as cytomegalovirus-associated. Immune exposure information comprised only CMV serostatus. Most TCR beta V segments were productive about 90% or about 30% of the time in an earlier analysis.

13 Jbeta primers and 60 Vbeta primers were used for the PCR. Sequencing used immunoSEQ multiplex PCR; TCRdb keeps in-frame clones, though not all of them. This table has approximately 100,000 clones, 74% appearing once. This receptor was taken from a man in his fifties or sixties in good health and CMV-seropositive. Specimen: PBMCs.

The CDR3 spells CASSPGLLGEQYF. The CDR3 DNA sequence: TGTGCCAGCAGTCCGGGGTTGTTGGGCGAGCAGTACTTC. The chain links TRBV6-6 to TRBJ2-7; possible D gene TRBD2, 5 bases. V was pared by 5 bases and J by 6 bases, with 14 bases between. This CDR3 has 13 amino acids. CDR1 is MNHNY, CDR2 SVGAGI, per germline (reference sequence).